This T cell receptor (beta chain) was retrieved from a study of somatic mutations in cytotoxic T cells in rheumatoid arthritis (dated by TCRdb to the late 2010s). Describing the broader study: Peripheral blood (around 29 ml EDTA) was collected from patients immediately after diagnosis and before any treatment began. TCRB deep sequencing was performed for 65 rheumatoid arthritis patients and around 20 healthy controls. Some T-cell populations stained with V beta antibodies were sorted by flow on a FACSAria II or Sony SH800 to nearly 100% purity, with sorted V beta1+ cells additionally subjected to TCRB sequencing. Patients and controls did not essentially differ in median age, which was nearly identical between the groups. The study asked whether expanded CD8+ T-cell clones in newly diagnosed, untreated rheumatoid arthritis carry somatic mutations, and used TCRB deep sequencing to characterize clonality. Points the paper makes about the study in general: The slight TRBV07 underrepresentation in patients was not adjusted for multiple comparisons. Several identical CD8+ TCRB sequences were found in both blood and synovial fluid, and in about an eighth of the 65 patients the largest CD8+ clone exceeded 20% of CD8+ cells. In patients, CD8+ clonality rose with age (Spearman r of about 0.51), which was not the case in healthy controls. The expanded CD8+ clones had unknown antigen targets, and not appearing in virus-specific databases did not rule out that they were virus-specific. CD8+ T-cell clonality did not differ significantly between rheumatoid arthritis patients and age-matched healthy controls.

Flow cytometry confirmed the purity of CD4+ and CD8+ cells that had been isolated by positive magnetic bead selection on an AutoMACS. Initial screening for clonal expansions relied on flow cytometry with a TCR V beta antibody panel, after which sorted CD8+ fractions underwent TCRB deep sequencing for characterization. Isolation of peripheral blood mononuclear cells was done through Ficoll-Paque PLUS density gradient separation. DNA from CD4-enriched, CD8-enriched or PBMC samples was extracted using Nucleospin Tissue or Tissue XS kits and then quantified on a Qubit 2.0 fluorometer. The immunoSEQ assay was applied to genomic DNA for TCRB CDR3 sequencing. Under the source paper's analysis protocol: Patient CD8+ clones larger than 1% were compared against published virus-specific TCRB sequences, and only a few matched. The analyses included only productive TCRB rearrangements. Clonality was calculated as a Shannon entropy-based productive clonality index, and a clone was defined by a unique TCRB CDR3 sequence. To calculate repertoire overlap between two samples, the template counts of each clone were considered relative to each sample's total templates. V-gene usage measured by flow cytometry correlated with TCRB sequencing V-gene usage, with a Spearman r of 0.5 to 0.65. This immuneACCESS table, as held by TCRdb, lists in-frame sequences with V and J called but not all clones. Of the missing ones, under half trace to an unresolved V gene in checked studies; the others have no known cause. V, J and clone size derive from that table, while D and trimming were established from the DNA sequence. The sample yields some 23,000 clones; around 80% were counted once. Of the sample, roughly 3.8% is held by the ten largest clones.

Reading the germline V gene gives CDR1 SGHRS and CDR2 YFSETQ. The V end loses 2 bases and the J end loses 5 bases, and a stretch of 13 bases separates them. Reading from cysteine to phenylalanine, the CDR3 counts 14 amino acids. The read is trimmed to its CDR3 DNA, 42 bases read in frame from base 1. As regards this clone: The specificity of this receptor is unknown. There are no base qualities to consult, and no much larger clone falls within one base.

This chain is built from TRBV5-1 and TRBJ2-5; the D region possibly corresponds to TRBD2 (7 bases align). The sequence came from an adult with rheumatoid arthritis. Material for sequencing was CD8+ T cells sorted from blood. The CDR3 region: CASSFTQGGETQYF. The DNA reads as follows: TGCGCCAGCAGCTTTACACAGGGAGGGGAGACCCAGTACTTC.